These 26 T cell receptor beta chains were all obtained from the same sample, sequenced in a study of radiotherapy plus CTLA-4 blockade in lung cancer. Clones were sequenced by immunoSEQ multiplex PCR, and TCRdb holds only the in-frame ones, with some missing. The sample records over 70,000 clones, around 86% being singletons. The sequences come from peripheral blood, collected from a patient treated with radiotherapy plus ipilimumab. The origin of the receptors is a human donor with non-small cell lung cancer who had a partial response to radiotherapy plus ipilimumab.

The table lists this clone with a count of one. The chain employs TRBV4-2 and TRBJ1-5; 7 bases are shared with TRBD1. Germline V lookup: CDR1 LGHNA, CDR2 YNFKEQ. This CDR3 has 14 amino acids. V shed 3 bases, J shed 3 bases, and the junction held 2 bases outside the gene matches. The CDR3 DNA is TGTGCCAGCAGCCAGACAGGGTTCAATCAGCCCCAGCATTTT. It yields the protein CASSQTGFNQPQHF.

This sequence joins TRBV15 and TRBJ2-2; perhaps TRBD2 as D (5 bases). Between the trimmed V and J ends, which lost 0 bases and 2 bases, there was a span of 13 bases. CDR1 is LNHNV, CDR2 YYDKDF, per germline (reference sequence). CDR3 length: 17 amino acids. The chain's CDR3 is CATSRDLEGSNTGELFF. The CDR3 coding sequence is TGTGCCACCAGCAGAGATCTCGAGGGTAGCAACACCGGGGAGCTGTTTTTT.

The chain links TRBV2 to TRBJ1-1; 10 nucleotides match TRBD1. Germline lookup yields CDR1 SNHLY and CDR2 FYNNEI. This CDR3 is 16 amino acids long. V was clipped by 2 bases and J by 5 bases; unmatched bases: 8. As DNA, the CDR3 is TGTGCCAGCAGTGAAAGATGGACAGGGGGGGAGACTGAAGCTTTCTTT. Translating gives CASSERWTGGETEAFF.

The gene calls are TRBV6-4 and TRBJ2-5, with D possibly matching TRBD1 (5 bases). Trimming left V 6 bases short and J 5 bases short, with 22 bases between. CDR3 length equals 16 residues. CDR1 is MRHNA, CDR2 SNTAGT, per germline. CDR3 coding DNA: TGTGCCAGCAGGCCACCTTCGACAGTCTATCAGGAGACCCAGTACTTC. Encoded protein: CASRPPSTVYQETQYF.

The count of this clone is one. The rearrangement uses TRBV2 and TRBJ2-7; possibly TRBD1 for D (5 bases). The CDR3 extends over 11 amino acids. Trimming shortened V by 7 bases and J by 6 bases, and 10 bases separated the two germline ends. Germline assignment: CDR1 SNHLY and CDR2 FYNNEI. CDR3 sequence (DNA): TGTGCCAGCAAGACAGCCGGCGAGCAGTACTTC. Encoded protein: CASKTAGEQYF. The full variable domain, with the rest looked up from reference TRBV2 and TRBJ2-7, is EPEVTQTPSHQVTQMGQEVILRCVPISNHLYFYWYRQILGQKVEFLVSFYNNEISEKSEIFDDQFSVERPDGSNFTLKIRSTKLEDSAMYFCASKTAGEQYFGPGTRLTVT.

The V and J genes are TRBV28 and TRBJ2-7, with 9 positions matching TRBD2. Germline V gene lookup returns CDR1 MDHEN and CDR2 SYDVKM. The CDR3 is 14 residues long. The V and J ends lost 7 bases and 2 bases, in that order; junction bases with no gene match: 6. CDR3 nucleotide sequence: TGTGCCAGCACGAGGCTAGCGGGAACCTACGAGCAGTACTTC. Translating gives CASTRLAGTYEQYF.

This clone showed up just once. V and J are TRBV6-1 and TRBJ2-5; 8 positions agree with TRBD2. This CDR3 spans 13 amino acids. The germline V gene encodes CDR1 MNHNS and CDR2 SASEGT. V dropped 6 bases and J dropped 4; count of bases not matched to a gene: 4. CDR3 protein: CASSGGAGETQYF. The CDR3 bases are TGTGCCAGCAGCGGGGGGGCAGGAGAGACCCAGTACTTC.

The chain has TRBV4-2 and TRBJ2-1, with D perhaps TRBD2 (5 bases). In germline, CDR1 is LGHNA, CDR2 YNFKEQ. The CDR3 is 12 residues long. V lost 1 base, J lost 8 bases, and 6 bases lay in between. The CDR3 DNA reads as TGTGCCAGCAGCCAAGTTAGCGATGAGCAGTTCTTC. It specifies CASSQVSDEQFF.

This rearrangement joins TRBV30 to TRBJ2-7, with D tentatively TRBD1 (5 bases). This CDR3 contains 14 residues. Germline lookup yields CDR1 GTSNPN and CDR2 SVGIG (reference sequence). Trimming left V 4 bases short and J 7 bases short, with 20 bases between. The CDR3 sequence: CAWTRTPGPGEQYF. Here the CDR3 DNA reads TGTGCCTGGACAAGGACACCGGGCCCCGGAGAGCAGTACTTC. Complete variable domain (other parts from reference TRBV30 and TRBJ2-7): SQTIHQWPATLVQPVGSPLSLECTVEGTSNPNLYWYRQAAGRGLQLLFYSVGIGQISSEVPQNLSASRPQDRQFILSSKKLLLSDSGFYLCAWTRTPGPGEQYFGPGTRLTVT.

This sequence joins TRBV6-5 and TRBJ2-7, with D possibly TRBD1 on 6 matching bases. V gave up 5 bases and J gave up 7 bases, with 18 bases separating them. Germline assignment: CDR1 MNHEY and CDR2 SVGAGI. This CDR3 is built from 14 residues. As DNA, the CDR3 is TGTGCCAGCAGTGTCAGCAGGGGATATGGAGAGCAGTACGTC. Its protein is CASSVSRGYGEQYV.

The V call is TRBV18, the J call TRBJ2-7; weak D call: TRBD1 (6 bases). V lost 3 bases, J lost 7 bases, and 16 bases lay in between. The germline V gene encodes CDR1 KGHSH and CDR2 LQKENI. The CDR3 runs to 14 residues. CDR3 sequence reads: CASSPYKTGGEQYF. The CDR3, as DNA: TGTGCCAGCTCACCGTACAAGACAGGTGGTGAGCAGTACTTC. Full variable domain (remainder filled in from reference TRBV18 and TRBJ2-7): NAGVMQNPRHLVRRRGQEARLRCSPMKGHSHVYWYRQLPEEGLKFMVYLQKENIIDESGMPKERFSAEFPKEGPSILRIQQVVRGDSAAYFCASSPYKTGGEQYFGPGTRLTVT.

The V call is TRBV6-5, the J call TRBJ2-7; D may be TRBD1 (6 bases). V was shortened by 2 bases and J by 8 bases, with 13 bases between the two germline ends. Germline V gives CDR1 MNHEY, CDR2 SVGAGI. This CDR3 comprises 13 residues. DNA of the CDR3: TGTGCCAGCAGTTACCAAAACAGGGTAAAGCAGTACTTC. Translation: CASSYQNRVKQYF.

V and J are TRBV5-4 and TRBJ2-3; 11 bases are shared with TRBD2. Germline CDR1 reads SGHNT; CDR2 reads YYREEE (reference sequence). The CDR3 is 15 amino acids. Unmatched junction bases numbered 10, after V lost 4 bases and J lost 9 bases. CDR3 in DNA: TGTGCCAGCAGCACCGAACTAGCGGGAGTCTCGACGCAGTATTTT. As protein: CASSTELAGVSTQYF.

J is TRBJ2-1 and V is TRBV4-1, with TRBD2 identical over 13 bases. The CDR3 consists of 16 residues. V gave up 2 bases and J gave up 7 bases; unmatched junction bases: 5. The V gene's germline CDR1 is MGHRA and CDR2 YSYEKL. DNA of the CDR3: TGCGCCAGCAGCCAACAACTAGCGGGAGGGATGAATGAGCAGTTCTTC. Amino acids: CASSQQLAGGMNEQFF.

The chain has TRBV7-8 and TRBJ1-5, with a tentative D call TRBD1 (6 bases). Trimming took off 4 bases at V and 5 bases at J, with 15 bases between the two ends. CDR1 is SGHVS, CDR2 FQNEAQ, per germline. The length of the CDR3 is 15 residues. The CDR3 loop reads CASSSLGGPDQPQHF. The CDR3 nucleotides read TGTGCCAGCAGCTCACTCGGGGGGCCTGATCAGCCCCAGCATTTT.

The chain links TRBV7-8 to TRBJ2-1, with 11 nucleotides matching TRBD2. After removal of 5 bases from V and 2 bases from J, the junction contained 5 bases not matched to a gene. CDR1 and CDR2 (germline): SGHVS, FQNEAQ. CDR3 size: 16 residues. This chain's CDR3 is CASSQGTSGPYNEQFF. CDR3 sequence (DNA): TGTGCCAGCAGCCAGGGGACTAGCGGACCCTACAATGAGCAGTTCTTC.

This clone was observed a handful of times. This CDR3 is CASSLGGDSRHYGYTF. The CDR3 DNA is TGTGCCAGCAGCTTAGGGGGGGACAGCCGACACTATGGCTACACCTTC. The chain couples TRBV7-9 to TRBJ1-2, with 7 bases fitting TRBD1. Per the germline V gene, CDR1 is SEHNR and CDR2 is FQNEAQ (reference sequence). J lost 3 bases, V lost 1 base, and 8 bases had no gene match. CDR3 size: 16 residues.

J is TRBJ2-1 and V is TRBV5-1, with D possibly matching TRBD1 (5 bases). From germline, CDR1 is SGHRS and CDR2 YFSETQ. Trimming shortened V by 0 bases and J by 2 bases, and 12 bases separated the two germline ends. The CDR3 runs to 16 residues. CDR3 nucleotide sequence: TGCGCCAGCAGCTTGGGACAGTTAGGGACCTACAATGAGCAGTTCTTC. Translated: CASSLGQLGTYNEQFF.

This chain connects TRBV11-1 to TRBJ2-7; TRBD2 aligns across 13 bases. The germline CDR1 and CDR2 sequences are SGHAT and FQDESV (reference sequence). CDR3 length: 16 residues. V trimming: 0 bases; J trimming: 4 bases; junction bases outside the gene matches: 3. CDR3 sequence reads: CASSLAGTSGIYEQYF. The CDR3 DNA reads TGTGCCAGCAGCTTAGCGGGGACTAGCGGGATTTACGAGCAGTACTTC.

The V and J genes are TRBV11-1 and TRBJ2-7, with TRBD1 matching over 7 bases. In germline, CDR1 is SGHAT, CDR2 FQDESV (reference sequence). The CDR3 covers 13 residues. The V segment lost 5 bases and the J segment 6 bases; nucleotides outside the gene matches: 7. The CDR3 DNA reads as TGTGCCAGCAGCCGAGGGGACAGCTTCGAGCAGTACTTC. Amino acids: CASSRGDSFEQYF.

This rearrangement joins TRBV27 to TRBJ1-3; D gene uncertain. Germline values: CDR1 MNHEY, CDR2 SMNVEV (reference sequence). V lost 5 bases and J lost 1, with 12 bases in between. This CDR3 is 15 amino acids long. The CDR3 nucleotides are TGTGCCAGCAGTCCAATTAAGACATCTGGAAACACCATATATTTT. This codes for CASSPIKTSGNTIYF.

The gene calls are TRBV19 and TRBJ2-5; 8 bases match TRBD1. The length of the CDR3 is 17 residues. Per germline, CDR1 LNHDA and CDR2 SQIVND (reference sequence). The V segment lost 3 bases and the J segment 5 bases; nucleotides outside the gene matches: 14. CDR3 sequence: CASSIGGTGIAWETQYF. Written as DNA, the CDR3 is TGTGCCAGTAGTATTGGGGGGACAGGAATAGCCTGGGAGACCCAGTACTTC.

This CDR3 reads CASSFSGHTDTQYF. The CDR3 DNA is TGTGCCAGCAGCTTTAGCGGACACACAGATACGCAGTATTTT. This chain links TRBV5-4 with TRBJ2-3, with D tentatively TRBD2 (6 bases). The CDR3 spans 14 residues. Germline CDR1 and CDR2: SGHNT and YYREEE (reference sequence). Trimming pared 2 bases from V and 2 bases from J, leaving 9 bases between.

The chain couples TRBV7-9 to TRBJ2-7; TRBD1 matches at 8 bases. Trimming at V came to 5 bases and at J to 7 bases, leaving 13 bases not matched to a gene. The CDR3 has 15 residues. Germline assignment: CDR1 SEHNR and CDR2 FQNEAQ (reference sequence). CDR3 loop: CASSVDRGLGGEQYF. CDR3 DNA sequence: TGTGCCAGCAGCGTCGACAGGGGATTGGGGGGTGAGCAGTACTTC.

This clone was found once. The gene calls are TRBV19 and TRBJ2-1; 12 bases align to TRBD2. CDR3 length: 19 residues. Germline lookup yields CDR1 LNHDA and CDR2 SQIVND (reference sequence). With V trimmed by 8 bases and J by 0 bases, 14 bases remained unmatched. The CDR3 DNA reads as TGTGCCAGTGCAAGGACTAGCGGGATATTATCGAGCTCCTACAATGAGCAGTTCTTC. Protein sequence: CASARTSGILSSSYNEQFF.

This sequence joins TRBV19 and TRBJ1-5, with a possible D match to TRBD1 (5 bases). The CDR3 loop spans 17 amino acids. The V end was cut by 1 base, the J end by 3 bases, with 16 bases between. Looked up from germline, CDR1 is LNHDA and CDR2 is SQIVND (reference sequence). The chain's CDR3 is CASSIAVGHGFNQPQHF. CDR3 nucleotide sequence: TGTGCCAGTAGTATAGCGGTCGGACACGGCTTCAATCAGCCCCAGCATTTT.